The following is a T cell receptor (beta chain) sequence with its context. Its cognate antigen has yet to be identified. The input lacks base qualities; no much larger clone sits a single base away. TCR cDNA was synthesized by 5'RACE template switching, through which a universal primer site and unique molecular identifiers were introduced. Priming of cDNA synthesis was performed from both the TCR alpha and TCR beta constant segments. Library amplification used two PCR steps, and the second PCR step added sample barcodes and sequencing adapters. Libraries were sequenced on Illumina HiSeq 2500 (2x100 bp) or NovaSeq (2x150 bp). Turning to the authors' computational methods: Demultiplexing of reads and collapsing into UMI consensus sequences were performed with MIGEC, and V(D)J alignment was carried out with MiXCR. Vaccine-responding clonotypes were defined with edgeR using replicate PBMC samples, requiring FDR below 0.01 and a log2 fold change above 5 up to day 15. Each bulk clonotype was labeled CD4 or CD8 based on which sequenced repertoire, CD4 or CD8, contained the clonotype at higher abundance. The public sequencing data were trimmed at Q25 with fastp and processed into clonotypes with MiXCR by TCRdb, which kept only in-frame beta chains. CDR3 protein sequences are deduplicated, and each keeps its most common genes and DNA. These V and J calls derive from TCRdb rather than the authors' analysis. The sample contains tens of thousands of distinct CDR3 sequences, more than 5.5% of them found a single time. 35% to 45% of the sample belongs to the ten largest clones.

The sample's treatment or condition label, decoded: live attenuated yellow fever vaccine strain. A standard Ficoll-Paque protocol was used to isolate PBMCs from peripheral blood. CD4 and CD8 T-cell fractions were isolated with Dynabeads CD4 and CD8 positive selection kits. TriZol was used to extract RNA from bulk PBMCs, from CD4 and CD8 fractions, and from dextramer-positive and dextramer-negative fractions. This sample was included in a study of T cells after yellow fever vaccination (dated by TCRdb to between 2018 and 2020). About the full investigation: Libraries from fractions with low cell numbers were prepared with the SMART-Seq v4 Ultra Low Input RNA kit. Blood samples were taken at several timepoints before and after primary and secondary immunization, and bulk PBMC replicates and cell subsets were isolated. To follow T-cell clones before and after both primary and booster YFV17D yellow fever vaccination, bulk TCR alpha and beta repertoires underwent longitudinal sequencing. Two healthy male donors made up the cohort, one aged 18 to 30 years and the other aged 30 to 40 years.

What the research found in general, with its limitations: Computational filtering was needed because FACS-sorted repertoires could contain abundant contaminating clonotypes from the bulk population. The study included only two donors, which limits how far the findings can be generalized. Compared with the primary T-cell response, the secondary T-cell response was faster but weaker, reaching its peak on day 5 rather than on day 15. A small fraction of clonotypes appeared in both the CD4 and CD8 compartments, likely as a result of convergent recombination. Most clones expanded after primary vaccination (approximately 95% of CD4 and roughly 88% of CD8) were re-detected after the booster, suggesting that broad memory maintenance occurred.

CDR1 and CDR2 were assigned from the germline V gene (reference sequence) as DFQATT and SNEGSKA. Its CDR3 holds 15 amino acids, cysteine through phenylalanine. Only CDR3 DNA is held: 45 bases, read in frame from base 1. V is cut by 5 bases and J by 2 bases, and the space between the germline ends is 16 bases. The chain couples TRBV20-1 to TRBJ2-1, and TRBD2 may be the D gene, going by 7 matching bases. This receptor was obtained from a man in his late teens or twenties who received the YFV17D yellow fever vaccine. The sample was CD8+ T cells sorted from PBMCs, taken 5 days after the first yellow fever vaccination. Read as DNA, the sequence is TGCAGTGCTCCGGGGGGCGGGGGTCCCTACAATGAGCAGTTCTTC. The encoded protein is CSAPGGGGPYNEQFF.